Listed below are T cell receptor beta chains from one sample, sequenced in a study of shared clonotypes between healthy human individuals. Repertoires were generated with immunoSEQ multiplex PCR, while TCRdb's copy carries only in-frame clones and drops some. This repertoire shows more than 2 million clones, around 95% found once; its top ten account for about 1.7%. The sequencing input was naive CD8+ T cells from PBMCs. These receptors were collected from a man aged 18 to 30 in good health. Some clones in this sample may be carry-over from other donors' samples. CDR3s include the opening cysteine and the closing phenylalanine or tryptophan. A D gene is named only where the DNA matches it firmly. Clone size appears in some rows only: once, few, many, or a class for an expanded clone.

d_gene: -
abundance: -
j_gene: TRBJ1-1
v_gene: TRBV13
CDR3aa: CASSPRGAYTEAFF
CDR3nt: TGTGCCAGCAGCCCAAGGGGGGCCTACACTGAAGCTTTCTTT

d_gene: TRBD1
abundance: -
j_gene: TRBJ1-2
v_gene: TRBV27
CDR3aa: CASSYNLRQGANYGYTF
CDR3nt: TGTGCCAGCAGTTACAACCTCCGACAGGGGGCTAACTATGGCTACACCTTC

d_gene: TRBD2
abundance: -
j_gene: TRBJ2-5
v_gene: TRBV28
CDR3aa: CASSSPREREEETQYF
CDR3nt: TGTGCCAGCAGTTCCCCCCGAGAGCGGGAGGAAGAGACCCAGTACTTC

d_gene: -
abundance: -
j_gene: TRBJ1-1
v_gene: TRBV4-1
CDR3aa: CASSQEPWAIKLGAFF
CDR3nt: TGCGCCAGCAGCCAAGAACCATGGGCCATCAAACTGGGGGCTTTCTTT

d_gene: TRBD1
abundance: -
j_gene: TRBJ1-1
v_gene: TRBV6-1
CDR3aa: CASRASGGTEAFF
CDR3nt: TGTGCCAGCAGGGCTTCAGGGGGAACTGAAGCTTTCTTT

d_gene: -
abundance: -
j_gene: TRBJ1-2
v_gene: TRBV19
CDR3aa: CATTPSTRSKGYTF
CDR3nt: TGTGCCACCACTCCCTCGACGCGGTCAAAAGGCTACACCTTC

d_gene: -
abundance: -
j_gene: TRBJ2-2
v_gene: TRBV11-3
CDR3aa: CASSLDQAENTGELFF
CDR3nt: TGTGCCAGCAGCTTAGATCAGGCCGAGAACACCGGGGAGCTGTTTTTT

d_gene: -
abundance: once
j_gene: TRBJ2-1
v_gene: TRBV30
CDR3aa: CAWSSLALYNEQFF
CDR3nt: TGTGCCTGGAGCTCCTTAGCGCTCTACAATGAGCAGTTCTTC

d_gene: -
abundance: -
j_gene: TRBJ1-4
v_gene: TRBV7-2
CDR3aa: CASSLDRAGVDEKLFF
CDR3nt: TGTGCCAGCAGCTTAGATCGGGCAGGGGTAGATGAAAAACTGTTTTTT

d_gene: TRBD2
abundance: -
j_gene: TRBJ2-3
v_gene: TRBV5-1
CDR3aa: CASRPWGLAGEGRTDTQYF
CDR3nt: TGCGCCAGCAGGCCCTGGGGACTAGCGGGAGAGGGGAGGACAGATACGCAGTATTTT

d_gene: -
abundance: -
j_gene: TRBJ2-7
v_gene: TRBV6-1
CDR3aa: CASSDRDGSPYEQYF
CDR3nt: TGTGCCAGCAGTGATCGGGACGGGAGCCCCTACGAGCAGTACTTC

d_gene: TRBD2
abundance: -
j_gene: TRBJ2-1
v_gene: TRBV7-8
CDR3aa: CASSLRDSGSRNEQFF
CDR3nt: TGTGCCAGCAGCTTAAGGGATAGCGGGAGCCGGAATGAGCAGTTCTTC

d_gene: -
abundance: -
j_gene: TRBJ2-7
v_gene: TRBV29-1
CDR3aa: CSVRKGVEQYF
CDR3nt: TGCAGCGTACGCAAGGGGGTCGAGCAGTACTTC

d_gene: TRBD1
abundance: -
j_gene: TRBJ1-1
v_gene: TRBV6-5
CDR3aa: CASSYREGANTEAFF
CDR3nt: TGTGCCAGCAGTTACAGGGAGGGGGCAAACACTGAAGCTTTCTTT

d_gene: -
abundance: once
j_gene: TRBJ1-2
v_gene: TRBV6-6
CDR3aa: CASSYLDSYGYTF
CDR3nt: TGTGCCAGCAGTTACCTTGACAGCTATGGTTACACCTTC